This section outlines one T cell receptor beta chain sequence together with its context. What it binds is unknown. The data were produced by immunoSEQ multiplex PCR, yet TCRdb's version contains in-frame clones alone and is incomplete. The data contain about 86,000 clones, roughly 87% of them seen just once; the ten biggest clones take up around 2.2%. The data were taken from a study of T cell responses to AZD1222 COVID-19 vaccine. Whole-study findings and limits: CD4 TCRs linked to vaccination spanned spike, dominating at 160-218 and 743-854.

Trimming stripped 5 bases from V and 0 bases from J, with 17 bases between. Germline V CDR1 and CDR2: SGHNT, YENEEA. The CDR3 is made up of 17 amino acids. Sequenced material: peripheral blood, taken on day 0 of AZD1222 vaccination. The sequence derives from an adult in good health. This chain joins TRBV11-3 and TRBJ2-1; D is perhaps TRBD1 (6 bases). The CDR3 region is CASSLTTGSGSYNEQFF. Written as DNA, the CDR3 is TGTGCCAGCAGCCTAACAACAGGGTCTGGCTCCTACAATGAGCAGTTCTTC.